What follows are 31 T cell receptor beta chains derived from one specimen sequenced in a study of CXCR3-negative and CXCR3-positive naive CD8 T cells. The libraries of TRB cDNA were constructed through 5' RACE using UMI labels. TCRdb reprocessed the 5' RACE reads; each CDR3 protein has one entry and no DNA is given. Its table lists over 95,000 distinct CDR3 sequences. No antigen has been identified for these receptors. Study observations and caveats: CXCR3-positive naive cells carried more hydrophobic TRB CDR3s than CXCR3-negative ones.

The specimen sequenced was naive CXCR3+ CD8+ T cells from blood. Subset: CD45RO-CCR7+CD27+CD95- naive CD8+ T cells expressing CXCR3 (TNR3+). The receptors here all came from a human donor in good health. Some clones in this sample may be carry-over from other donors' samples.

This chain joins TRBV12-5 and TRBJ2-3; TCRdb's D call, TRBD2, is unchecked because there is no DNA. CDR1 is LGHNT, CDR2 FRNRAP, per germline. This CDR3 contains 17 residues. This CDR3 is CASGLDRSGGGTDTQYF.

V and J are TRBV28 and TRBJ2-1; TCRdb's assignment of TRBD2 cannot be checked, as there is no DNA. This CDR3 is built from 13 residues. Germline V CDR1 and CDR2: MDHEN, SYDVKM. The CDR3 reads CASSVLAGSEQFF.

This chain uses TRBV28 with TRBJ2-7. There are 16 residues in the CDR3. Germline assignment: CDR1 MDHEN and CDR2 SYDVKM. CDR3 protein: CASSRPGAGASYEQYF.

This rearrangement joins TRBV20-1 to TRBJ1-2; TCRdb's D call of TRBD1 is untestable without DNA. CDR1 DFQATT and CDR2 SNEGSKA come from the germline V gene (reference sequence). The CDR3 has 16 amino acids. CDR3 loop: CSARVPTGGMIYGYTF.

The chain joins TRBV14 to TRBJ2-3; without DNA, the TCRdb call of TRBD1 cannot be checked. Germline V gene sequence: CDR1 SGHDN, CDR2 FVKESK. This CDR3 spans 14 amino acids. This CDR3 is CASSRTAFTDTQYF.

The J gene is TRBJ2-7, the V gene TRBV5-5; the TCRdb call, TRBD1, lacks DNA for checking. CDR1 and CDR2 (germline): SGHKS, YYEKEE (reference sequence). The CDR3 contains 12 residues. This CDR3 reads CASSLGSLEQYF.

V and J are TRBV12-3 or TRBV12-4 and TRBJ2-3; no DNA is available, so the TRBD2 call from TCRdb remains unchecked. The CDR3 spans 15 residues. CDR3 residues: CASSLLAGGPDTQYF.

The chain joins TRBV7-9 to TRBJ2-7; TCRdb lists TRBD1, though no DNA is available to test this call. CDR1 is SEHNR and CDR2 is FQNEAQ in the germline V gene (reference sequence). This CDR3 has 14 amino acids. CDR3 protein: CASSSITGAYEQYF.

The chain is built from TRBV28 and TRBJ2-3; the TRBD1 assignment by TCRdb is unverifiable without DNA. Germline CDR1 reads MDHEN; CDR2 reads SYDVKM. This CDR3 contains 15 residues. CDR3 residues: CASSPGATSTDTQYF.

This chain joins TRBV7-6 and TRBJ2-7. The CDR3 contains 14 residues. Looked up from germline, CDR1 is SGHVS and CDR2 is FNYEAQ. CDR3 sequence: CASSPALAMGEQYF.

The chain recombines TRBV24-1 with TRBJ2-7; there is no DNA to check the TCRdb D call of TRBD2. Looked up from germline, CDR1 is KGHDR and CDR2 is SFDVKD. The CDR3 is made up of 13 amino acids. The CDR3 sequence: CATSDSGGYEQYF.

The chain links TRBV3-1 to TRBJ1-1. This CDR3 contains 17 residues. In germline, CDR1 is LGHDT, CDR2 YNNKEL (reference sequence). The CDR3 is CASTQGVAEPYDTEAFF.

V gene TRBV7-2 combines with J gene TRBJ2-1; TCRdb gives TRBD1 as the D gene, but with no DNA this cannot be confirmed. Germline assignment: CDR1 SGHTA and CDR2 FQGNSA. CDR3 length equals 18 residues. The chain's CDR3 is CASSSLGTDGLRNNEQFF. The full variable domain, completed using reference TRBV7-2 and TRBJ2-1, is GAGVSQSPSNKVTEKGKDVELRCDPISGHTALYWYRQSLGQGLEFLIYFQGNSAPDKSGLPSDRFSAERTGGSVSTLTIQRTQQEDSAVYLCASSSLGTDGLRNNEQFFGPGTRLTVL.

The chain carries TRBV12-3 or TRBV12-4 and TRBJ2-1; the TRBD1 assignment by TCRdb is unverifiable without DNA. CDR3 size: 13 residues. The CDR3 sequence: CASSSQGFNEQFF.

The CDR3 sequence: CSATSEEVLLYEQYF. V and J are TRBV20-1 and TRBJ2-7; TCRdb's D call, TRBD2, is unchecked because there is no DNA. CDR3 size: 15 residues. Germline CDR1 is DFQATT and CDR2 is SNEGSKA (reference sequence).

V usage is TRBV21-1 and J usage is TRBJ1-1; no DNA is available, so the TRBD1 call from TCRdb remains unchecked. TRBV21-1 is a known pseudogene. The CDR3 spans 16 residues. Here the CDR3 reads CASSSWDRETNTEAFF.

V gene TRBV11-3 combines with J gene TRBJ2-1; there is no DNA to check the TCRdb D call of TRBD2. The length of the CDR3 is 17 residues. The germline gives CDR1 SGHNT, CDR2 YENEEA. The chain's CDR3 is CASSSSIAGTSYNEQFF.

The V call is TRBV29-1, the J call TRBJ2-7; TCRdb names TRBD1, which stays unverified in the absence of DNA. Germline assignment: CDR1 SQVTM and CDR2 ANQGSEA. CDR3 length: 12 residues. The CDR3 is CSVGQASYEQYF.

The rearrangement links TRBV27 to TRBJ2-7; no DNA is available, so the TRBD2 call from TCRdb remains unchecked. The CDR3 loop spans 15 amino acids. Germline CDR1 is MNHEY and CDR2 is SMNVEV (reference sequence). The CDR3 protein is CASSQTSGGAYEQYF.

CDR3 sequence reads: CSARQTAGYGYTF. The chain employs TRBV29-1 and TRBJ1-2. The CDR3 totals 13 residues. Germline lookup yields CDR1 SQVTM and CDR2 ANQGSEA.

This chain links TRBV29-1 with TRBJ2-3. This CDR3 has 15 amino acids. Germline CDR1 and CDR2: SQVTM and ANQGSEA. CDR3 protein: CSVEKTFYSTDTQYF.

The gene calls are TRBV12-3 or TRBV12-4 and TRBJ2-2. This CDR3 region has 14 residues. CDR3 residues: CASRDQMNTGELFF.

This rearrangement joins TRBV5-1 to TRBJ2-7; TCRdb lists TRBD1, though no DNA is available to test this call. From germline, CDR1 is SGHRS and CDR2 YFSETQ. This CDR3 has 13 amino acids. CDR3 residues: CASRHRENYEQYF.

V usage is TRBV12-3 or TRBV12-4 and J usage is TRBJ1-2. This CDR3 region has 12 residues. The CDR3 loop reads CASSLWGNGYTF.

The chain joins TRBV9 to TRBJ2-7; TCRdb lists TRBD2, though no DNA is available to test this call. The CDR3 covers 14 residues. In germline, CDR1 is SGDLS, CDR2 YYNGEE. The CDR3 sequence is CASSVGGFPYEQYF.

The chain recombines TRBV6-6 with TRBJ2-2; TCRdb picks TRBD2, but there is no DNA to check that call. CDR3 length: 17 amino acids. The germline V gene has CDR1 MNHNY and CDR2 SVGAGI (reference sequence). The CDR3 reads CASSYSLAGTNTGGLFF.

The chain couples TRBV15 to TRBJ2-5. Germline CDR1 is LNHNV and CDR2 is YYDKDF (reference sequence). The CDR3 covers 16 residues. The CDR3: CATSREDGVGEETQYF.

The chain links TRBV28 to TRBJ2-5; TCRdb lists TRBD2, though no DNA is available to test this call. This CDR3 has 16 amino acids. Germline V gives CDR1 MDHEN, CDR2 SYDVKM. CDR3 loop: CASSSDGGGTQETQYF. The full variable domain, in which reference TRBV28 and TRBJ2-5 provide the parts outside the CDR3, is DVKVTQSSRYLVKRTGEKVFLECVQDMDHENMFWYRQDPGLGLRLIYFSYDVKMKEKGDIPEGYSVSREKKERFSLILESASTNQTSMYLCASSSDGGGTQETQYFGPGTRLLVL.

The chain employs TRBV20-1 and TRBJ2-1; TCRdb names TRBD1, which stays unverified in the absence of DNA. From germline, CDR1 is DFQATT and CDR2 SNEGSKA (reference sequence). The CDR3 totals 15 residues. The CDR3 spells CSAREYGGAYNEQFF.

The rearrangement links TRBV24-1 to TRBJ2-3; TCRdb's D gene call, TRBD1, goes unchecked for lack of DNA. The germline V gene encodes CDR1 KGHDR and CDR2 SFDVKD. This CDR3 has 12 residues. The CDR3 loop is CATSDPQGSQYF.

V usage is TRBV29-1 and J usage is TRBJ2-1; TCRdb's D call, TRBD1, is unchecked because there is no DNA. CDR3 length equals 13 residues. Germline CDR1 SQVTM, CDR2 ANQGSEA. CDR3 residues: CSVEMDRGYEQFF.